The source of this T cell receptor (beta chain) is a study of blood T cell repertoires in COVID-19. The wider study: The cDNA or gDNA used as material had been derived from T cells, B-cell-depleted T cells, or PBMCs.

Using immunoSEQ multiplex PCR, the repertoire was profiled, and TCRdb retains in-frame clones only, with some absent. The table includes about 280,000 clones, approximately 86% detected once. With 3 bases removed from V and 0 bases from J, the gap between germline ends came to 18 bases. The CDR3 covers 18 residues. CDR1 and CDR2 from the germline V gene are MDHEN and SYDVKM. Material for sequencing was peripheral blood. The sequence derives from a man between 40 and 49 years old with active or convalescent COVID-19. The chain employs TRBV28 and TRBJ1-5, with D hard to call. The chain's CDR3 is CASSFDHDSVYSNQPQHF. The CDR3 nucleotides read TGTGCCAGCAGTTTTGATCACGATAGCGTGTATAGCAATCAGCCCCAGCATTTT.